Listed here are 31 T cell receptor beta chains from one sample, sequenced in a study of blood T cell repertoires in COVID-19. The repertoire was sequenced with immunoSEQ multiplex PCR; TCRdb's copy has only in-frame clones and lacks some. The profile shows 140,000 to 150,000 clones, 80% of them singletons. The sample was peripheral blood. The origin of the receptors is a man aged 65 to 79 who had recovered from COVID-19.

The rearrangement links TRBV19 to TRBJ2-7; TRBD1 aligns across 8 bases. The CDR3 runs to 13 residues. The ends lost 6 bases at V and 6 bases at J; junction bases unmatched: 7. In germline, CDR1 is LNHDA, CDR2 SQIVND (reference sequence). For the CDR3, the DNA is TGTGCCAGTAGCCGGACAGGGCGGTCCGAGCAGTACTTC. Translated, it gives CASSRTGRSEQYF.

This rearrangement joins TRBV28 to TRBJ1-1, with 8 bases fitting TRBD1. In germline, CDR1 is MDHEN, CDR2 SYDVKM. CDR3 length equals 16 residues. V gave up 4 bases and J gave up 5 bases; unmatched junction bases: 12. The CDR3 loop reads CASSSGPQGGRTEAFF. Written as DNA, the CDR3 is TGTGCCAGCAGTTCCGGGCCACAGGGGGGGCGAACTGAAGCTTTCTTT.

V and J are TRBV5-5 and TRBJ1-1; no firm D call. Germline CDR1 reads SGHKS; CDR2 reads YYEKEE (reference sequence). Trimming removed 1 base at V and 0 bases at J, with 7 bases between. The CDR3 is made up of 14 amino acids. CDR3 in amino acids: CASSLSQLNTEAFF. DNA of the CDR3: TGTGCCAGCAGCTTGTCCCAGTTGAACACTGAAGCTTTCTTT.

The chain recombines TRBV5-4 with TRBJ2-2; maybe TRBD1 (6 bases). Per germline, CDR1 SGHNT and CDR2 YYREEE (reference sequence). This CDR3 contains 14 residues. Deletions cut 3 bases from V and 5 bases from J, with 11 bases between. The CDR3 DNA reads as TGTGCCAGCAGCTCGAACAGGGCTACCGGGGAGCTGTTTTTT. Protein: CASSSNRATGELFF.

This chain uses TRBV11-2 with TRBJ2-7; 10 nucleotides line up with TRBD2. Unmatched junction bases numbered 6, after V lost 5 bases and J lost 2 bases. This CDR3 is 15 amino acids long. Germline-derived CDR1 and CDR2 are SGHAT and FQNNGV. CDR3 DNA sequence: TGTGCCAGCAGCGCCCCACTAGCGGGAACCTACGAGCAGTACTTC. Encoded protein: CASSAPLAGTYEQYF.

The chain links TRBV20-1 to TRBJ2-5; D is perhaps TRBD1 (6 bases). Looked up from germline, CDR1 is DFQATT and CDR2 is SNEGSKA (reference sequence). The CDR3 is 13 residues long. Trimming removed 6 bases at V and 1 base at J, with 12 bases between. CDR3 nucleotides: TGCAGTGCCAGTTCAGGGGTCCAAGAGACCCAGTACTTC. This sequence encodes CSASSGVQETQYF.

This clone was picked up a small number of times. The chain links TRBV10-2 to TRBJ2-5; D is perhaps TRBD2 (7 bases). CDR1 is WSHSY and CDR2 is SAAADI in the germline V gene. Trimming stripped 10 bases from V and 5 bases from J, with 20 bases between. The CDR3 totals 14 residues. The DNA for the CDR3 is TGCGCCACTTGGGGGGCGGGAGTTTCGGAGACCCAGTACTTC. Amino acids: CATWGAGVSETQYF.

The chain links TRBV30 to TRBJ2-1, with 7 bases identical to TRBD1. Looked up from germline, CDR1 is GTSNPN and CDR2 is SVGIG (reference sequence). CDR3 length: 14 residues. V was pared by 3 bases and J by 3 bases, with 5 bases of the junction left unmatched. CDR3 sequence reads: CAWRPGQSYNEQFF. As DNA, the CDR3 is TGTGCCTGGAGACCGGGACAGAGCTACAATGAGCAGTTCTTC.

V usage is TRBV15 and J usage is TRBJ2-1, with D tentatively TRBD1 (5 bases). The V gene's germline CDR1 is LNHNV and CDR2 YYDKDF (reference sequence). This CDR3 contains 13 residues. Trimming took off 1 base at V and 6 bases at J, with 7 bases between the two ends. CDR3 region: CATSRGGLNEQFF. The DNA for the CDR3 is TGTGCCACCAGCAGAGGGGGCCTCAATGAGCAGTTCTTC.

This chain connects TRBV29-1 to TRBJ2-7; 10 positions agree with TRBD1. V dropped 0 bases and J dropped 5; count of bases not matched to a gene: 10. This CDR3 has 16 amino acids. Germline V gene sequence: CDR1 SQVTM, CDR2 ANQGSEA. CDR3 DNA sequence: TGCAGCGTTGAAGATCGGGCGACAGGGGGCTTAAACGAGCAGTACTTC. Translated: CSVEDRATGGLNEQYF.

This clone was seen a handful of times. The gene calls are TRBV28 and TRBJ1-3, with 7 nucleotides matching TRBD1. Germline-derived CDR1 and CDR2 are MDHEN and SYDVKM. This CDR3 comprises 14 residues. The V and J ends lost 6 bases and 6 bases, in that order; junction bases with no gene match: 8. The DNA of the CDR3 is TGTGCCAGCAGGTCGACAGGGAAAGAAAACACCATATATTTT. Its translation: CASRSTGKENTIYF.

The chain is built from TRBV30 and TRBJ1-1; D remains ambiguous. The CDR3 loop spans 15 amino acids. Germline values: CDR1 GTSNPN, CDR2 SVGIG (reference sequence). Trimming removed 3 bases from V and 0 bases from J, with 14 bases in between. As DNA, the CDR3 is TGTGCCTGGAGGGCAGCGAACCTCCTGAACACTGAAGCTTTCTTT. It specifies CAWRAANLLNTEAFF.

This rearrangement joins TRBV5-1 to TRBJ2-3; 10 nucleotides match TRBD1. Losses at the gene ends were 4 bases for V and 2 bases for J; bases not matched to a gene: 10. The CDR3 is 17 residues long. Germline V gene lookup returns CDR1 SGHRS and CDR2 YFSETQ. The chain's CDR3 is CASSTGQGFLNTDTQYF. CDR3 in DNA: TGCGCCAGCAGCACGGGACAGGGGTTCCTAAACACAGATACGCAGTATTTT.

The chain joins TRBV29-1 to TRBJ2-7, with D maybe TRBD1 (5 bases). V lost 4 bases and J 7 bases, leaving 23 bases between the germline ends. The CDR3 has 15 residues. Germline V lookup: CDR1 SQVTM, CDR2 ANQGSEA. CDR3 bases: TGCAGCGTTGCGCTCGACAGAGAGATATCGGGTGAGCAGTACTTC. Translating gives CSVALDREISGEQYF.

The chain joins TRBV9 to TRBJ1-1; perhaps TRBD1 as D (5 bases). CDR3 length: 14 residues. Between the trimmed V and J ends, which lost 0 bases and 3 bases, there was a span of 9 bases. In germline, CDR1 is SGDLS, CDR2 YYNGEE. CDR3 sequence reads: CASSVEGRDTEAFF. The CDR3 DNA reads TGTGCCAGCAGCGTAGAGGGCAGGGACACTGAAGCTTTCTTT.

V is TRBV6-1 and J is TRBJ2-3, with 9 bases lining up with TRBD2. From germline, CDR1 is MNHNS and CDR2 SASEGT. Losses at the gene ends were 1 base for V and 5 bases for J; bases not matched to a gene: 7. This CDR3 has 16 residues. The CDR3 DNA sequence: TGTGCCAGCAGTGAAGTAGGCGGGAGGGCCGGAGATACGCAGTATTTT. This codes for CASSEVGGRAGDTQYF.

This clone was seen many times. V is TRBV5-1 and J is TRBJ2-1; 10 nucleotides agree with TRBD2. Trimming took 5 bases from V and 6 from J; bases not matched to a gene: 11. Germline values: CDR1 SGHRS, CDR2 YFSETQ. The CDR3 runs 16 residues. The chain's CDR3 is CASRRGGLAGVNEQFF. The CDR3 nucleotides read TGCGCCAGCAGACGCGGCGGGCTAGCGGGAGTCAATGAGCAGTTCTTC.

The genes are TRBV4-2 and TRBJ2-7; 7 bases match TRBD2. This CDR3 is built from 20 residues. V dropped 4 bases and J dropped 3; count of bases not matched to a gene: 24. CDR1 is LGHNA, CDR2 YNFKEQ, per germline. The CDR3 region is CASSPNAVELASRASYEQYF. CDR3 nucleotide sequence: TGTGCCAGCAGCCCGAACGCCGTAGAACTAGCGTCCAGAGCAAGCTACGAGCAGTACTTC.

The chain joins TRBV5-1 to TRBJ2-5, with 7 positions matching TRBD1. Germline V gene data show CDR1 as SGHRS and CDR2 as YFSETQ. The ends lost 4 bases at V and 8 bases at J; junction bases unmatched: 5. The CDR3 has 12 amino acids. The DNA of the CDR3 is TGCGCCAGCAGCACCGGGACAGCCACCCAGTACTTC. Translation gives CASSTGTATQYF.

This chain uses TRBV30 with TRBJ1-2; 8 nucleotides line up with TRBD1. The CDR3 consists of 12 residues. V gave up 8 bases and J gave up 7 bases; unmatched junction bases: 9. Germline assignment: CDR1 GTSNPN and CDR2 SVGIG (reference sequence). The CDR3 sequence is CAMTGDRGGYTF. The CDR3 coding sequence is TGTGCCATGACAGGGGACAGAGGTGGCTACACCTTC.

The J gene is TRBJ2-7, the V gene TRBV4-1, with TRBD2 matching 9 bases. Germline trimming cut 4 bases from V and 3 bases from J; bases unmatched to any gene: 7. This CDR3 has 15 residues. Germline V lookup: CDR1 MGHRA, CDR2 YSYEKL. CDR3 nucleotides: TGCGCCAGCAGCCCAGGGGAAGCGGGAGGCTACGAGCAGTACTTC. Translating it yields CASSPGEAGGYEQYF.

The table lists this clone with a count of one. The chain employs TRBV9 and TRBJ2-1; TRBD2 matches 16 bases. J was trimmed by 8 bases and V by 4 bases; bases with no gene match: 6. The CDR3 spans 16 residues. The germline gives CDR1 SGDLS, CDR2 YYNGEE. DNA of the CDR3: TGTGCCAGCAGCTTCGGGGGGACTAGCGGGAGGGATGAGCAGTTCTTC. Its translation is CASSFGGTSGRDEQFF. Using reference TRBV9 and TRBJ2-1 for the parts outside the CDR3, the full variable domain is DSGVTQTPKHLITATGQRVTLRCSPRSGDLSVYWYQQSLDQGLQFLIQYYNGEERAKGNILERFSAQQFPDLHSELNLSSLELGDSALYFCASSFGGTSGRDEQFFGPGTRLTVL.

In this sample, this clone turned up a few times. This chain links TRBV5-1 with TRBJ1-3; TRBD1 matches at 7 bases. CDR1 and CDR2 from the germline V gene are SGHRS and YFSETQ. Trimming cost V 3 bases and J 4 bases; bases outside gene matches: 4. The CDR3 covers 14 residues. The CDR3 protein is CASSSRGTGNTIYF. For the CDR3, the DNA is TGCGCCAGCAGCTCCAGGGGGACGGGAAACACCATATATTTT.

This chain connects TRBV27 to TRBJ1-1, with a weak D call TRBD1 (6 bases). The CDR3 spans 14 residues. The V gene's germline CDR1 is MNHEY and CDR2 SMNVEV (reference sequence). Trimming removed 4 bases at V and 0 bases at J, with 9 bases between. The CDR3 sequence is CASSYRAVNTEAFF. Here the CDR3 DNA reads TGTGCCAGCAGTTACAGGGCGGTGAACACTGAAGCTTTCTTT.

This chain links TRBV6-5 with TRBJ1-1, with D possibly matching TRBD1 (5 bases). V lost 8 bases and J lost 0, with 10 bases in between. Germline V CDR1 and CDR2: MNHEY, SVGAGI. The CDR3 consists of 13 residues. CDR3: CASGKTVNTEAFF. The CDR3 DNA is TGTGCCAGCGGAAAGACAGTGAACACTGAAGCTTTCTTT.

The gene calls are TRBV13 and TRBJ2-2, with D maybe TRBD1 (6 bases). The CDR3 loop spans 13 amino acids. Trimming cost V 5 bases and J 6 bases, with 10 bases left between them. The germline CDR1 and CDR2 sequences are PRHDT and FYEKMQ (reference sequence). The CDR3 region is CASSPDSSGELFF. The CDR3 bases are TGTGCCAGCAGCCCGGACAGTTCCGGGGAGCTGTTTTTT.

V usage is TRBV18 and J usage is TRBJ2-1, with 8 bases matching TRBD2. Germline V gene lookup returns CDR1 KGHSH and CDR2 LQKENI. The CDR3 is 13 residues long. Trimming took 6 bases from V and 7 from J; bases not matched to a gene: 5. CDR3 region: CASSPRGGNEQFF. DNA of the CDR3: TGTGCCAGCTCTCCCCGGGGGGGGAATGAGCAGTTCTTC.

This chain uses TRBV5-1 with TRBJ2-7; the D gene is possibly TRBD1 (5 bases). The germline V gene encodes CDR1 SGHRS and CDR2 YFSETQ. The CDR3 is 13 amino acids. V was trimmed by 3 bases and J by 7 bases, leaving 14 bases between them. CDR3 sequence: CASSSPPGFEQYF. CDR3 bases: TGCGCCAGCAGCTCGCCTCCAGGGTTTGAGCAGTACTTC.

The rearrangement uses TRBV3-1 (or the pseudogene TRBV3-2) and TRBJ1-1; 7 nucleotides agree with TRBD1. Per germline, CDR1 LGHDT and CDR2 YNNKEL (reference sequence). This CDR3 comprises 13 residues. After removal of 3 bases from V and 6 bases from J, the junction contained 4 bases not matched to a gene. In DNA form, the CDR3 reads TGTGCCAGCAGCCAGAGACAGGGCTCTGAAGCTTTCTTT. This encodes CASSQRQGSEAFF.

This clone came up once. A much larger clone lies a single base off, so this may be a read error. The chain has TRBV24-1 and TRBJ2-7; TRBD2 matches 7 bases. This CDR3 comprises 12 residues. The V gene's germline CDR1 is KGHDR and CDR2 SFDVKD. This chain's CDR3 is CATSGLRGKQYF. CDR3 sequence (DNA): TGTGCCACCAGTGGTTTGCGGGGGAAGCAGTACTTC.

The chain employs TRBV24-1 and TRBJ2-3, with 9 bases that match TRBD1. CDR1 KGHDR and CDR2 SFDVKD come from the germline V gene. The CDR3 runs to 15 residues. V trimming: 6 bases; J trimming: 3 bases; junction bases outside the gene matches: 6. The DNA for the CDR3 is TGTGCCACCAGTCGTGGACAGGGGCTTACAGATACGCAGTATTTT. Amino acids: CATSRGQGLTDTQYF.